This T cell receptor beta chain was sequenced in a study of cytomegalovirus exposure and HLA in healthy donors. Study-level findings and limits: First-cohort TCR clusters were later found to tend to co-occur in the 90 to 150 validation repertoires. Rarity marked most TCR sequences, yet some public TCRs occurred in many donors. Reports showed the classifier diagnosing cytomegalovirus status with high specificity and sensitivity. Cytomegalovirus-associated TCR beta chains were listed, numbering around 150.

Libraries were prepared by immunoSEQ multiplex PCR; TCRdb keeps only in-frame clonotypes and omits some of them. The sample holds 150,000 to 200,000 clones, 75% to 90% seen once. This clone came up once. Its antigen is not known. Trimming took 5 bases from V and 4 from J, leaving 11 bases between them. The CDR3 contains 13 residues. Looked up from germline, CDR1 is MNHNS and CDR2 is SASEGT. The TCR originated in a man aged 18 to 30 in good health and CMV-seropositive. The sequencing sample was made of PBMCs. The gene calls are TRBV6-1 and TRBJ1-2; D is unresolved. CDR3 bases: TGTGCCAGCAGTCAGGCAGAGCTCTATGGCTACACCTTC. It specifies CASSQAELYGYTF.